This TCR beta chain was sequenced in a study of low-dose radiotherapy and immunotherapy resistance in tumors. Study details: Cohort 2's total reached 13 Gy over 26 weeks, at 1 Gy per fraction every two weeks. Treatment consisted of nivolumab 240 mg every two weeks and ipilimumab 1 mg/kg every six weeks, given intravenously to patients. A dose of 300 mg of oral aspirin was taken by patients daily for four cycles from cycle 1 day 1.

This clonotype was picked up a small number of times. Time point in this sample: before trial treatment. In the RACIN dose-escalation trial, donors got nivolumab plus ipilimumab with aspirin, cyclophosphamide and radiotherapy. The CDR3 length is 15 residues. Germline assignment: CDR1 SGHNT and CDR2 YYREEE (reference sequence). V was pared by 5 bases and J by 3 bases, with 6 bases of the junction left unmatched. TRAV- and TRBV-specific primers primed first-strand cDNA, covering alpha and beta chains. TCRs underwent 20 PCR cycles of amplification with a constant-region primer and V-primer adapter. One entry per CDR3 protein, called by TCRdb with MiXCR from the reads. The table has 64,000 or so distinct CDR3 sequences, around 30% seen once.

This specimen consisted of PBMCs, obtained before treatment. This receptor was obtained from a female donor with ovarian cancer. The rearrangement joins TRBV5-4 to TRBJ2-3, with 10 nucleotides matching TRBD1. Written as DNA, the CDR3 is TGTGCCAGCAGTCAGGGACAGGGGAGGACAGATACGCAGTATTTT. This gives the protein CASSQGQGRTDTQYF.